The 30 T cell receptor beta chains presented below share a single source sample, sequenced in a study of OX40 agonist ivuxolimab in advanced cancers. Profiling relied on immunoSEQ multiplex PCR, and the TCRdb table lists in-frame clones only, not all of them. The sample has 15,000 to 25,000 clones, 68% seen once. The sample consisted of CD4+ or CD8+ T cells sorted from blood, taken in a trial of the OX40 agonist ivuxolimab. Source of these receptors: an adult with an advanced solid tumor such as melanoma, head and neck, liver or kidney cancer.

The chain is built from TRBV5-6 and TRBJ2-7; 9 bases agree with TRBD2. The CDR3 runs to 12 residues. Per germline, CDR1 SGHDT and CDR2 YYEEEE. The ends lost 4 bases at V and 7 bases at J; junction bases unmatched: 3. The CDR3 sequence is CASSLGLAEQYF. CDR3 in DNA: TGTGCCAGCAGCCTAGGACTAGCGGAGCAGTACTTC.

This clone was recorded a few times. The V gene is TRBV7-6, the J gene TRBJ2-7; no clear D. The V end was cut by 6 bases, the J end by 2 bases, with 14 bases between. The CDR3 has 14 amino acids. Germline CDR1 SGHVS, CDR2 FNYEAQ. The chain's CDR3 is CASSLLLRTYEQYF. The CDR3 bases are TGTGCCAGCAGTCTACTACTTCGTACCTACGAGCAGTACTTC.

In this sample, this clone is medium-sized. The chain links TRBV19 to TRBJ1-1, with D unresolved. Germline loops: CDR1 LNHDA, CDR2 SQIVND (reference sequence). The CDR3 consists of 11 residues. V lost 5 bases to trimming and J lost 7 bases, with 8 bases between them. This chain's CDR3 is CASSPGFEAFF. The DNA for the CDR3 is TGTGCCAGTAGTCCCGGGTTTGAAGCTTTCTTT.

This chain uses TRBV7-2 with TRBJ2-1, with 9 bases fitting TRBD1. The V gene end was trimmed by 1 base and the J gene end by 4 bases; junction bases not matched to a gene: 2. The CDR3 length is 15 residues. CDR1 is SGHTA, CDR2 FQGNSA, per germline. For the CDR3, the DNA is TGTGCCAGCAGCTTAGACAGGGGGCTATACAATGAGCAGTTCTTC. This sequence encodes CASSLDRGLYNEQFF.

This chain joins TRBV5-1 and TRBJ1-1; D is uncertain. The CDR3 has 13 residues. V shed 0 bases and J shed 2 bases, with 5 bases lying between them. From germline, CDR1 is SGHRS and CDR2 YFSETQ. CDR3 loop: CASSLDSNTEAFF. CDR3 nucleotides: TGCGCCAGCAGCTTGGACAGTAACACTGAAGCTTTCTTT. The variable domain in full, completed from reference TRBV5-1 and TRBJ1-1, reads KAGVTQTPRYLIKTRGQQVTLSCSPISGHRSVSWYQQTPGQGLQFLFEYFSETQRNKGNFPGRFSGRQFSNSRSEMNVSTLELGDSALYLCASSLDSNTEAFFGQGTRLTVV.

The CDR3 coding sequence is TGTGCCAGCAGTGCCCTCAGGGGCCCCTCCTACAATGAGCAGTTCTTC. It translates to CASSALRGPSYNEQFF. The V gene is TRBV6-1, the J gene TRBJ2-1, with D possibly being TRBD1 (6 bases). V gave up 4 bases and J gave up 0 bases, with 13 bases separating them. The CDR3 is made up of 16 amino acids. In germline, CDR1 is MNHNS, CDR2 SASEGT.

This clone is classed as medium-sized. The chain uses TRBV2 and TRBJ2-7, with 8 bases aligning to TRBD2. The CDR3 has 14 amino acids. Trimming took 8 bases from V and 2 from J; bases not matched to a gene: 8. Germline V gives CDR1 SNHLY, CDR2 FYNNEI. The CDR3 DNA follows: TGTGCCAGCTTTGGGTTAGCGGGGCCCTACGAGCAGTACTTC. Protein product: CASFGLAGPYEQYF. Full variable domain (missing parts from reference TRBV2 and TRBJ2-7): EPEVTQTPSHQVTQMGQEVILRCVPISNHLYFYWYRQILGQKVEFLVSFYNNEISEKSEIFDDQFSVERPDGSNFTLKIRSTKLEDSAMYFCASFGLAGPYEQYFGPGTRLTVT.

This clone was observed a single time. The chain combines TRBV18 with TRBJ2-2; D is possibly TRBD1 or TRBD2 (5 bases each). CDR3 length: 13 residues. The germline V gene encodes CDR1 KGHSH and CDR2 LQKENI. Trimming removed 8 bases at V and 3 bases at J, with 10 bases between. The CDR3 DNA follows: TGTGCCAGCACCCTGGGGGACACCGGGGAGCTGTTTTTT. This encodes CASTLGDTGELFF.

This clone appeared a few times. CDR3 DNA sequence: TGTGCCAGCAGTTACAGGGGAATTTTGGACGAGCAGTACTTC. This translates into CASSYRGILDEQYF. The V call is TRBV28, the J call TRBJ2-7; 7 bases line up with TRBD1. Trimming at V came to 4 bases and at J to 5 bases, leaving 8 bases not matched to a gene. The CDR3 totals 14 residues. Germline lookup yields CDR1 MDHEN and CDR2 SYDVKM.

The rearrangement joins TRBV14 to TRBJ2-3, with no clear D. Germline lookup yields CDR1 SGHDN and CDR2 FVKESK. Trimming removed 2 bases at V and 7 bases at J, with 4 bases between. CDR3 size: 11 residues. DNA for the CDR3: TGTGCCAGCAGCCAACTTAATACGCAGTATTTT. Encoded protein: CASSQLNTQYF. Full variable domain (rest looked up from reference TRBV14 and TRBJ2-3): EAGVTQFPSHSVIEKGQTVTLRCDPISGHDNLYWYRRVMGKEIKFLLHFVKESKQDESGMPNNRFLAERTGGTYSTLKVQPAELEDSGVYFCASSQLNTQYFGPGTRLTVL.

CDR3 sequence reads: CASSLGQGARREQFF. CDR3 bases: TGTGCCAGCAGCTTAGGACAGGGGGCAAGACGTGAGCAGTTCTTC. This sequence joins TRBV11-1 and TRBJ2-1; 10 bases map to TRBD1. The J segment lost 9 bases and the V segment lost 1 base, leaving 6 bases of the junction unmatched. This CDR3 is built from 15 residues. Germline values: CDR1 SGHAT, CDR2 FQDESV (reference sequence).

The genes are TRBV5-1 and TRBJ2-6; tentative D call: TRBD1 (6 bases). Germline V gene lookup returns CDR1 SGHRS and CDR2 YFSETQ. The V end lost 7 bases, the J end lost 4 bases, and 12 bases lay between the germline ends. The CDR3 contains 14 residues. The CDR3 sequence: CASRYRDGANVLTF. The CDR3 nucleotides are TGCGCCAGCCGCTACAGGGACGGGGCCAACGTCCTGACTTTC. Full variable domain (rest looked up from reference TRBV5-1 and TRBJ2-6): KAGVTQTPRYLIKTRGQQVTLSCSPISGHRSVSWYQQTPGQGLQFLFEYFSETQRNKGNFPGRFSGRQFSNSRSEMNVSTLELGDSALYLCASRYRDGANVLTFGAGSRLTVL.

V and J are TRBV28 and TRBJ2-1; the D call may be TRBD1 or TRBD2 (7 bases each). Trimming cost V 2 bases and J 5 bases, with 10 bases left between them. CDR1 is MDHEN and CDR2 is SYDVKM in the germline V gene. There are 14 residues in the CDR3. Here the CDR3 reads CASSLQGGDNEQFF. The CDR3 nucleotides are TGTGCCAGCAGTTTACAGGGGGGGGACAATGAGCAGTTCTTC.

This rearrangement joins TRBV27 to TRBJ2-1; no definite D call. The CDR3 contains 13 residues. V lost 3 bases, J lost 4 bases, and 7 bases lay in between. In germline, CDR1 is MNHEY, CDR2 SMNVEV (reference sequence). CDR3 DNA: TGTGCCAGCAGTTTGGCAGATTACAATGAGCAGTTCTTC. Translating it yields CASSLADYNEQFF.

V usage is TRBV6-5 and J usage is TRBJ2-1, with a weak D call TRBD2 (7 bases). V shed 5 bases and J shed 2 bases, with 10 bases lying between them. Germline CDR1 is MNHEY and CDR2 is SVGAGI. This CDR3 spans 14 amino acids. The CDR3 nucleotides read TGTGCCAGCAGTCGGGGGGCAGCCTACAATGAGCAGTTCTTC. Translating gives CASSRGAAYNEQFF.

V is TRBV7-9 and J is TRBJ2-3; tentatively, D is TRBD2 (5 bases). CDR1 is SEHNR, CDR2 FQNEAQ, per germline (reference sequence). Trimming pared 1 base from V and 2 bases from J, leaving 13 bases between. CDR3 length: 16 residues. This CDR3 is CASSLVSGLVTDTQYF. CDR3 bases: TGTGCCAGCAGCTTAGTTTCGGGGTTAGTCACAGATACGCAGTATTTT.

The chain links TRBV6-5 to TRBJ2-7, with D possibly matching TRBD1 (6 bases). Germline assignment: CDR1 MNHEY and CDR2 SVGAGI. The CDR3 has 15 residues. With 5 bases removed from V and 2 bases from J, the gap between germline ends came to 16 bases. The CDR3 is CASSPLGGYTYEQYF. In DNA, the CDR3 is TGTGCCAGCAGTCCTCTAGGGGGTTATACCTACGAGCAGTACTTC.

The chain couples TRBV7-3 to TRBJ1-2; 7 nucleotides line up with TRBD1. The CDR3 contains 13 residues. Germline values: CDR1 SGHTA, CDR2 FQGTGA. J gave up 6 bases and V 0 bases, and 1 base lay outside the gene matches. CDR3 bases: TGTGCCAGCAGCTTAACGCAGGGGGATGGCTACACCTTC. It yields the protein CASSLTQGDGYTF.

By proportion, this clone is medium-sized. This sequence joins TRBV5-4 and TRBJ1-1, with D possibly TRBD1 on 5 matching bases. There are 15 residues in the CDR3. Germline V lookup: CDR1 SGHNT, CDR2 YYREEE (reference sequence). The V gene lost 4 bases and the J gene lost 1 base, with 14 bases spanning the gap. CDR3 protein: CASSDPGRWNTEAFF. CDR3 sequence (DNA): TGTGCCAGCAGCGACCCGGGACGGTGGAACACTGAAGCTTTCTTT. Full variable domain (remainder filled in from reference TRBV5-4 and TRBJ1-1): ETGVTQSPTHLIKTRGQQVTLRCSSQSGHNTVSWYQQALGQGPQFIFQYYREEENGRGNFPPRFSGLQFPNYSSELNVNALELDDSALYLCASSDPGRWNTEAFFGQGTRLTVV.

The V gene is TRBV7-9, the J gene TRBJ2-5; D is perhaps TRBD2 (6 bases). This CDR3 comprises 15 residues. Germline CDR1 reads SEHNR; CDR2 reads FQNEAQ (reference sequence). Between the trimmed V and J ends, which lost 5 bases and 5 bases, there was a span of 18 bases. The CDR3 is CASSHPRLGRETQYF. CDR3 coding DNA: TGTGCCAGCAGCCATCCCCGACTAGGGAGGGAGACCCAGTACTTC.

The CDR3 nucleotides read TGTGCCAGCAGCTTAGATTCAGGGGGGCCTGAAGCTTTCTTT. Translated, it gives CASSLDSGGPEAFF. The rearrangement joins TRBV11-2 to TRBJ1-1, with TRBD1 matching over 7 bases. Germline lookup yields CDR1 SGHAT and CDR2 FQNNGV. The CDR3 has 14 residues. V lost 0 bases and J lost 6; bases outside the gene matches: 4.

The chain links TRBV4-2 to TRBJ2-5; TRBD2 aligns across 7 bases. The CDR3 consists of 17 residues. The V segment lost 1 base and the J segment 4 bases; nucleotides outside the gene matches: 12. The germline V gene has CDR1 LGHNA and CDR2 YNFKEQ. This chain's CDR3 is CASSQAEVGGPGETQYF. The CDR3 bases are TGTGCCAGCAGCCAAGCTGAAGTGGGAGGGCCAGGAGAGACCCAGTACTTC.

This clone was picked up one time. The chain combines TRBV9 with TRBJ2-5, with 10 nucleotides matching TRBD2. The CDR3 has 13 residues. The V segment lost 0 bases and the J segment 11 bases; nucleotides outside the gene matches: 4. Germline-derived CDR1 and CDR2 are SGDLS and YYNGEE. The CDR3 DNA reads TGTGCCAGCAGCGTAGTTAGCGGGGGGTTTCAGTACTTC. The encoded protein is CASSVVSGGFQYF.

The chain is built from TRBV2 and TRBJ2-7; 7 positions match TRBD2. This CDR3 has 15 residues. CDR1 and CDR2 (germline): SNHLY, FYNNEI. Trimming took 3 bases from V and 2 from J; bases not matched to a gene: 7. The CDR3 bases are TGTGCCAGCAGTGAGGGGCTAGCGGTTACCTACGAGCAGTACTTC. It specifies CASSEGLAVTYEQYF.

By share, this clone counts as medium-sized. The chain uses TRBV11-3 and TRBJ2-7, with D perhaps TRBD2 (6 bases). In germline, CDR1 is SGHNT, CDR2 YENEEA. The length of the CDR3 is 13 residues. The V end lost 5 bases, the J end lost 3 bases, and 11 bases lay between the germline ends. The DNA for the CDR3 is TGTGCCAGCAGCCCGCGGGACGGCTACGAGCAGTACTTC. As protein: CASSPRDGYEQYF.

This clone has only a few counts. This rearrangement joins TRBV10-3 to TRBJ1-2; 9 positions agree with TRBD1. J was trimmed by 7 bases and V by 7 bases; bases with no gene match: 10. The CDR3 is 14 residues long. The germline V gene has CDR1 ENHRY and CDR2 SYGVKD. The CDR3 spells CAITEGTGSTGYTF. The DNA of the CDR3 is TGTGCCATCACCGAGGGGACAGGGTCTACTGGCTACACCTTC.

The rearrangement joins TRBV19 to TRBJ2-6, with a weak D call TRBD1 (6 bases). This CDR3 is 14 amino acids long. V lost 4 bases and J lost 4, with 8 bases in between. Germline V lookup: CDR1 LNHDA, CDR2 SQIVND (reference sequence). The CDR3: CASSNGQGANVLTF. CDR3 bases: TGTGCCAGTAGTAATGGACAGGGGGCCAACGTCCTGACTTTC. Based on the CDR3 plus reference TRBV19 and TRBJ2-6, the full variable domain is DGGITQSPKYLFRKEGQNVTLSCEQNLNHDAMYWYRQDPGQGLRLIYYSQIVNDFQKGDIAEGYSVSREKKESFPLTVTSAQKNPTAFYLCASSNGQGANVLTFGAGSRLTVL.

The J gene is TRBJ1-1, the V gene TRBV6-6; D uncertain. Germline loops: CDR1 MNHNY, CDR2 SVGAGI (reference sequence). The ends were cut back, 8 bases at V and 2 bases at J, with 6 bases in the middle. The CDR3 covers 11 residues. The chain's CDR3 is CASGPNTEAFF. In DNA, the CDR3 is TGTGCCAGCGGTCCTAACACTGAAGCTTTCTTT.

The chain couples TRBV19 to TRBJ2-3, with TRBD1 identical over 12 bases. V was clipped by 6 bases and J by 0 bases; unmatched bases: 7. Germline CDR1 reads LNHDA; CDR2 reads SQIVND (reference sequence). This CDR3 region has 17 residues. CDR3 in DNA: TGTGCCAGTAGCGCCGGGACAGGGGGCGCCAGCACAGATACGCAGTATTTT. Translation: CASSAGTGGASTDTQYF.

CDR3 DNA sequence: TGTGCCAGCAGTTTCCCAGGACAGGGGGAGACCCAGTACTTC. This translates into CASSFPGQGETQYF. The J gene is TRBJ2-5, the V gene TRBV28; 9 positions agree with TRBD1. This CDR3 has 14 amino acids. V was pared by 3 bases and J by 5 bases, with 4 bases of the junction left unmatched. Germline V gene sequence: CDR1 MDHEN, CDR2 SYDVKM.